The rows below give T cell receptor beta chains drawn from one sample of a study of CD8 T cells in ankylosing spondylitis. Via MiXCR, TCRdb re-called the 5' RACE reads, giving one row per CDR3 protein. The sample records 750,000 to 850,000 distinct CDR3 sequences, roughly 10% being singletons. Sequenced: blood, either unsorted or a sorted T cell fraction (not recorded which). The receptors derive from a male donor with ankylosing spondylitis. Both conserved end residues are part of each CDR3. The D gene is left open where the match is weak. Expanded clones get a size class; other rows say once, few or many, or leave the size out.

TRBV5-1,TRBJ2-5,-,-,CASSSGPLRETQYF
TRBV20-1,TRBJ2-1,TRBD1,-,CSAMTLTGISYNEQFF
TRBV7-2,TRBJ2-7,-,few,CASSLGPGPTYEQYF
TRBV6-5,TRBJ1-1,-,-,CASSYGGHTEAFF
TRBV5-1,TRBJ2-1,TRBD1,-,CASSPRQGGYNEQFF
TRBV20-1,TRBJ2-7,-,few,CSARDEGPQPYEQYF
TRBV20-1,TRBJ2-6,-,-,CSARNPRGAKISGANVLTF
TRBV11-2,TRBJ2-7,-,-,CASSLGRTATFIPSYEQYF
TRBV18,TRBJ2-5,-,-,CASSPGALETQYF
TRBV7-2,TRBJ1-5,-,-,CASSSDGNQPQHF
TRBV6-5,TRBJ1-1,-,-,CASSYERGATEAFF
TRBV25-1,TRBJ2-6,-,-,CASSETQGSGANVLTF
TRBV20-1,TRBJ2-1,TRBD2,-,CSARGAGTNLANEQFF
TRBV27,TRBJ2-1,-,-,CASSKGGPRSYNEQFF
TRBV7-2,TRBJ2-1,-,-,CASSQFQGLQFF
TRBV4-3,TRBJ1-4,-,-,CASSHGVLGEKLFF